The next 32 T cell receptor beta chains were all read from a single sample in a study of early T cells in non-severe SARS-CoV-2 infection (dated by TCRdb to 2020 to 2023). Library preparation used 5' RACE. Sequencing was carried out with a NextSeq 500. Starting from the raw public reads, TCRdb applied fastp trimming at Q25, assembled clones with MiXCR and retained in-frame beta chains. Each entry is one CDR3 protein sequence, shown with its most common DNA and genes. The sample table lists some 30,000 distinct CDR3 sequences, approximately 6% of them with a count of one. The ten most abundant clones make up approximately 6.5% of the sample. The source material was whole blood. Receptors were obtained from an adult who was a healthcare worker with PCR-confirmed SARS-CoV-2 infection or an uninfected control (not recorded which).

This clonotype was recorded at least ten times. The genes are TRBV5-1 and TRBJ1-4, with 9 bases fitting TRBD1. This CDR3 contains 15 residues. Germline values: CDR1 SGHRS, CDR2 YFSETQ. After removal of 4 bases from V and 8 bases from J, the junction contained 9 bases not matched to a gene. CDR3 amino acids: CASSPTGTGWEKLFF. The CDR3 DNA follows: TGCGCCAGCAGCCCCACCGGGACAGGGTGGGAAAAACTGTTTTTT. The full variable domain, its missing parts supplied by reference TRBV5-1 and TRBJ1-4, is KAGVTQTPRYLIKTRGQQVTLSCSPISGHRSVSWYQQTPGQGLQFLFEYFSETQRNKGNFPGRFSGRQFSNSRSEMNVSTLELGDSALYLCASSPTGTGWEKLFFGSGTQLSVL.

The chain employs TRBV19 and TRBJ2-3; D not certain. CDR3 size: 15 residues. Germline CDR1 LNHDA, CDR2 SQIVND (reference sequence). V was cut by 5 bases and J by 0 bases, with 12 bases left in between. Here the CDR3 DNA reads TGTGCCAGTAGTCTGCGCGGAGCTAGCACAGATACGCAGTATTTT. Translated: CASSLRGASTDTQYF.

This clonotype was picked up many times. The chain carries TRBV5-1 and TRBJ2-2; 8 bases align to TRBD2. Germline V lookup: CDR1 SGHRS, CDR2 YFSETQ. This CDR3 contains 15 residues. Unmatched junction bases numbered 6, after V lost 1 base and J lost 7 bases. CDR3: CASSLLTSEYGELFF. CDR3 DNA: TGCGCCAGCAGCTTGTTGACTAGCGAGTACGGGGAGCTGTTTTTT.

Remarks on this clonotype: A much more abundant neighbour one base away suggests this may be a read error. The genes are TRBV11-2 and TRBJ2-3, with D hard to call. Germline V gives CDR1 SGHAT, CDR2 FQNNGV. The CDR3 length is 12 residues. V was trimmed by 6 bases and J by 4 bases, leaving 8 bases between them. The CDR3 spells CASSPGADTQYF. In DNA form, the CDR3 reads TGTGCCAGCAGTCCAGGCGCAGATACGCAGTATTTT.

By its share, this clonotype is medium-sized. The chain couples TRBV4-2 to TRBJ2-7; no clear D. Trimming pared 2 bases from V and 10 bases from J, leaving 15 bases between. This CDR3 comprises 13 residues. Germline V gene sequence: CDR1 LGHNA, CDR2 YNFKEQ. The CDR3 sequence: CASSQRPRDRQYF. For the CDR3, the DNA is TGTGCCAGCAGCCAACGGCCCCGCGACCGACAGTACTTC.

The CDR3 reads CASTLSSGVASTQYF. CDR3 DNA sequence: TGTGCCAGCACTTTGAGTTCCGGGGTCGCCTCAACGCAGTATTTT. The V and J genes are TRBV7-8 and TRBJ2-3; weak D call: TRBD2 (5 bases). The CDR3 is 15 residues long. V lost 7 bases to trimming and J lost 9 bases, with 23 bases between them. Germline assignment: CDR1 SGHVS and CDR2 FQNEAQ.

This clonotype has ten or more counts. V is TRBV20-1 and J is TRBJ2-3, with 7 bases lining up with TRBD2. The CDR3 is 12 amino acids. Germline CDR1 DFQATT, CDR2 SNEGSKA (reference sequence). In nucleotides, the CDR3 is TGCACAGGCCTAGCGGCGACAGATACGCAGTATTTT. Protein: CTGLAATDTQYF.

This clonotype has a handful of counts. The chain recombines TRBV20-1 with TRBJ2-3; TRBD2 is a possible D gene (6 bases). V was cut by 6 bases and J by 5 bases, with 15 bases left in between. Germline CDR1 is DFQATT and CDR2 is SNEGSKA (reference sequence). CDR3 size: 13 residues. The CDR3 sequence: CSATPMGGDTQYF. CDR3 bases: TGCAGTGCCACCCCGATGGGGGGAGATACGCAGTATTTT.

The V gene is TRBV18, the J gene TRBJ1-1, with D perhaps TRBD1 (6 bases). V lost 2 bases to trimming and J lost 8 bases, with 24 bases between them. Germline CDR1 and CDR2: KGHSH and LQKENI. The CDR3 is made up of 17 amino acids. CDR3: CASSPSSLFRGGPEAFF. The CDR3, as DNA: TGTGCCAGCTCACCAAGTAGTCTCTTTCGGGGGGGCCCCGAAGCTTTCTTT.

A word on this clonotype: Mismatch with germline at one junction end may stem from a read error. The chain joins TRBV7-6 to TRBJ2-3; the D gene is possibly TRBD1 (5 bases). CDR3 length equals 15 residues. In germline, CDR1 is SGHVS, CDR2 FNYEAQ. CDR3 DNA: TGTGCCAGCGGCTTGGACACGGTAGTCACAGATACGCAGTATTTT. Its protein is CASGLDTVVTDTQYF.

This clonotype was seen a few times. The V and J genes are TRBV10-2 and TRBJ2-1; D unresolved. Trimming took 4 bases from V and 8 from J, leaving 12 bases between them. Germline V CDR1 and CDR2: WSHSY, SAAADI. The CDR3 has 13 amino acids. The CDR3: CASSGPTGDEQFF. CDR3 DNA: TGCGCCAGCAGTGGTCCCACCGGAGATGAGCAGTTCTTC.

This clonotype was counted many times. This chain connects TRBV2 to TRBJ1-5, with a possible D match to TRBD1 (6 bases). V lost 7 bases and J lost 0, with 13 bases in between. This CDR3 is built from 15 residues. Per the germline V gene, CDR1 is SNHLY and CDR2 is FYNNEI. The CDR3 sequence is CASTGQGLSNQPQHF. CDR3 coding DNA: TGTGCCAGCACGGGGCAGGGGCTTAGCAATCAGCCCCAGCATTTT.

The J gene is TRBJ2-3, the V gene TRBV4-1, with a possible D match to TRBD1 (6 bases). Trimming removed 4 bases at V and 0 bases at J, with 8 bases between. Looked up from germline, CDR1 is MGHRA and CDR2 is YSYEKL. This CDR3 comprises 14 residues. In nucleotides, the CDR3 is TGCGCCAGCAGCCGGACAGCCAGCACAGATACGCAGTATTTT. It translates to CASSRTASTDTQYF.

The chain is built from TRBV6-1 and TRBJ2-1; tentatively, D is TRBD1 (6 bases). Germline-derived CDR1 and CDR2 are MNHNS and SASEGT. The CDR3 is 14 amino acids. The V and J ends lost 8 bases and 2 bases respectively, with 13 bases between them. CDR3 protein: CASVSTGPYNEQFF. For the CDR3, the DNA is TGTGCCAGCGTGAGTACAGGGCCCTACAATGAGCAGTTCTTC.

This clonotype was detected many times. The chain has TRBV6-5 and TRBJ1-2; 7 bases fit TRBD1. CDR1 MNHEY and CDR2 SVGAGI come from the germline V gene. The CDR3 loop spans 14 amino acids. The junction had 7 bases not matched to a gene; V was cut back by 2 bases and J by 7 bases. DNA of the CDR3: TGTGCCAGCAGTTACATCTCAGGGGGAAGTGGCTACACCTTC. Translated: CASSYISGGSGYTF.

J is TRBJ2-1 and V is TRBV11-1; 12 nucleotides align to TRBD2. The CDR3 runs 16 residues. The germline V gene encodes CDR1 SGHAT and CDR2 FQDESV (reference sequence). The junction had 2 bases not matched to a gene; V was cut back by 0 bases and J by 5 bases. CDR3 sequence: CASSLAGLAGHNEQFF. For the CDR3, the DNA is TGTGCCAGCAGCTTAGCCGGACTAGCGGGACACAATGAGCAGTTCTTC.

This clonotype came up a few times. Written as DNA, the CDR3 is TGTGCCCACCGGGACAGGGGCCATGAGCAGTTCTTC. Translating gives CAHRDRGHEQFF. The chain uses TRBV28 and TRBJ2-1; 10 nucleotides agree with TRBD1. The ends lost 11 bases at V and 8 bases at J; junction bases unmatched: 6. This CDR3 is built from 12 residues. Germline assignment: CDR1 MDHEN and CDR2 SYDVKM.

This clonotype came up many times. This sequence joins TRBV6-1 and TRBJ2-3; the D gene could be TRBD1 or TRBD2 (6 bases each). The germline V and J ends were trimmed by 5 bases and 3 bases, with 9 bases remaining between them. CDR1 MNHNS and CDR2 SASEGT come from the germline V gene. The length of the CDR3 is 13 residues. The CDR3 nucleotides read TGTGCCAGCAGTCGCGGGACAACAGATACGCAGTATTTT. It specifies CASSRGTTDTQYF.

The chain uses TRBV27 and TRBJ2-2; 8 nucleotides agree with TRBD2. J was trimmed by 2 bases and V by 6 bases; bases with no gene match: 5. CDR1 and CDR2 (germline): MNHEY, SMNVEV (reference sequence). This CDR3 is 15 amino acids long. CDR3 protein: CASSLSGTNTGELFF. The DNA of the CDR3 is TGTGCCAGCAGCCTTAGCGGGACTAACACCGGGGAGCTGTTTTTT.

In this sample, this clonotype turned up a few times. The chain uses TRBV24-1 and TRBJ2-3; 8 bases map to TRBD2. CDR1 is KGHDR, CDR2 SFDVKD, per germline. The CDR3 loop spans 14 amino acids. J gave up 5 bases and V 8 bases, and 8 bases lay outside the gene matches. The CDR3, as DNA: TGTGCCACCAAGAGCGGGAGCTATCTAGATACGCAGTATTTT. It yields the protein CATKSGSYLDTQYF.

The rearrangement uses TRBV28 and TRBJ2-7; D perhaps matches TRBD2 (5 bases). From germline, CDR1 is MDHEN and CDR2 SYDVKM. Trimming removed 4 bases at V and 2 bases at J, with 15 bases between. CDR3 size: 15 residues. The chain's CDR3 is CASSSNQAATYEQYF. For the CDR3, the DNA is TGTGCCAGCAGTTCCAACCAAGCGGCAACCTACGAGCAGTACTTC. Complete variable domain (other parts from reference TRBV28 and TRBJ2-7): DVKVTQSSRYLVKRTGEKVFLECVQDMDHENMFWYRQDPGLGLRLIYFSYDVKMKEKGDIPEGYSVSREKKERFSLILESASTNQTSMYLCASSSNQAATYEQYFGPGTRLTVT.

The chain has TRBV20-1 and TRBJ1-1; D unclear. There are 16 residues in the CDR3. CDR1 and CDR2 (germline): DFQATT, SNEGSKA (reference sequence). Trimming shortened V by 0 bases and J by 3 bases, and 17 bases separated the two germline ends. The CDR3 DNA follows: TGCAGTGCTAGAGATATGGGTGTCTGGAGGGACACTGAAGCTTTCTTT. Translation: CSARDMGVWRDTEAFF.

This clonotype showed up just a few times. CDR3 region: CSASGINHEQYF. The CDR3 coding sequence is TGCAGTGCTAGCGGGATTAACCACGAGCAGTACTTC. The gene calls are TRBV20-1 and TRBJ2-7; maybe TRBD2 (5 bases). Trimming left V 3 bases short and J 5 bases short, with 11 bases between. CDR1 and CDR2 from the germline V gene are DFQATT and SNEGSKA (reference sequence). The CDR3 is 12 amino acids.

This clonotype is medium-sized (0.01 to 0.1%) within its sample. The rearrangement uses TRBV27 and TRBJ2-7; 10 nucleotides agree with TRBD2. Germline-derived CDR1 and CDR2 are MNHEY and SMNVEV (reference sequence). Unmatched junction bases numbered 5, after V lost 6 bases and J lost 3 bases. This CDR3 is built from 14 residues. The CDR3: CASSAGLAVYEQYF. CDR3 nucleotides: TGTGCCAGCAGCGCAGGACTAGCGGTCTACGAGCAGTACTTC.

The CDR3 DNA follows: TGTGCCAGCAACTCCCCGGGACAGGGTATTGGGAAACTGTTTTTT. This codes for CASNSPGQGIGKLFF. V and J are TRBV2 and TRBJ1-4; 9 bases match TRBD1. The CDR3 totals 15 residues. The germline V gene encodes CDR1 SNHLY and CDR2 FYNNEI. The ends lost 7 bases at V and 11 bases at J; junction bases unmatched: 14.

The chain has TRBV4-2 and TRBJ2-7; 11 bases line up with TRBD2. CDR1 LGHNA and CDR2 YNFKEQ come from the germline V gene. This CDR3 region has 19 residues. V dropped 4 bases and J dropped 4; count of bases not matched to a gene: 18. This chain's CDR3 is CASSLVGASGRKGNYEQYF. CDR3 bases: TGTGCCAGCAGCCTCGTTGGAGCTAGCGGGAGGAAGGGGAATTACGAGCAGTACTTC.

This clonotype was detected ten times or more. The chain recombines TRBV2 with TRBJ2-5; a weak D match, TRBD2 (6 bases). CDR3 length: 15 residues. The germline V gene has CDR1 SNHLY and CDR2 FYNNEI. V gave up 5 bases and J gave up 3 bases, with 16 bases separating them. CDR3 in amino acids: CASSKWSGVEETQYF. CDR3 DNA: TGTGCCAGCAGTAAGTGGTCGGGAGTGGAAGAGACCCAGTACTTC.

This clonotype was picked up many times. V is TRBV7-8 and J is TRBJ2-2, with TRBD2 matching 7 bases. The CDR3 consists of 15 residues. Trimming at V came to 5 bases and at J to 6 bases, leaving 9 bases not matched to a gene. Germline CDR1 and CDR2: SGHVS and FQNEAQ. The CDR3 region has the DNA TGTGCCAGCAGCCCGACCCGGCTAGCGGCCGGGGAGCTGTTTTTT. Its translation is CASSPTRLAAGELFF.

This clonotype has at least ten counts. V is TRBV7-2 and J is TRBJ2-1; perhaps TRBD2 as D (5 bases). Trimming took off 0 bases at V and 7 bases at J, with 13 bases between the two ends. Germline CDR1 is SGHTA and CDR2 is FQGNSA. The CDR3 is made up of 15 amino acids. The CDR3 sequence: CASSLAWASKNEQFF. DNA for the CDR3: TGTGCCAGCAGCTTAGCGTGGGCTAGCAAAAATGAGCAGTTCTTC.

There are many counts of this clonotype. The chain couples TRBV21-1 to TRBJ1-3; TRBD1 reflects the table's D call only, with no check against the DNA. TRBV21-1 is flagged as a pseudogene. The CDR3 sequence is 15 residues long. CDR3 in DNA: TGTGCCAGCAACGAGGGGCAGAGCTCTGGAAACACCATATATTTT. This translates into CASNEGQSSGNTIYF.

This clonotype occurred many times. The chain joins TRBV30 to TRBJ1-2, with a weak D call TRBD1 (5 bases). Germline CDR1 GTSNPN, CDR2 SVGIG (reference sequence). The CDR3 length is 15 residues. V was trimmed by 2 bases and J by 0 bases, leaving 13 bases between them. The CDR3 region is CAWSLGVWPNYGYTF. CDR3 coding DNA: TGTGCCTGGAGTTTGGGGGTCTGGCCTAACTATGGCTACACCTTC.

There are a few counts of this clonotype. The J gene is TRBJ1-2, the V gene TRBV30; D not resolved. Trimming cost V 1 base and J 4 bases, with 10 bases left between them. The CDR3 spans 13 residues. Germline loops: CDR1 GTSNPN, CDR2 SVGIG (reference sequence). CDR3 in DNA: TGTGCCTGGAGTGCCCGGACGGTCTATGGCTACACCTTC. Translated, it gives CAWSARTVYGYTF.